This entry lists 31 T cell receptor beta chains sequenced from one sample in a study of OX40 agonist ivuxolimab in advanced cancers. The table came from immunoSEQ multiplex PCR; TCRdb's copy has only in-frame clones and leaves some out. This table holds fewer than 65,000 clones, about 86% found once. The sequencing here drew on CD4+ or CD8+ T cells sorted from blood, taken in a trial of the OX40 agonist ivuxolimab. These receptors came from an adult with an advanced solid tumor such as melanoma, head and neck, liver or kidney cancer.

The chain combines TRBV19 with TRBJ2-1, with 14 bases fitting TRBD2. The V gene end was trimmed by 4 bases and the J gene end by 3 bases; junction bases not matched to a gene: 5. The CDR3 contains 17 residues. Germline V gene lookup returns CDR1 LNHDA and CDR2 SQIVND (reference sequence). CDR3 region: CASSTGTSGRIYNEQFF. The CDR3 DNA follows: TGTGCCAGTAGTACCGGGACTAGCGGGAGAATCTACAATGAGCAGTTCTTC. The full variable domain, rest sourced from reference TRBV19 and TRBJ2-1, is DGGITQSPKYLFRKEGQNVTLSCEQNLNHDAMYWYRQDPGQGLRLIYYSQIVNDFQKGDIAEGYSVSREKKESFPLTVTSAQKNPTAFYLCASSTGTSGRIYNEQFFGPGTRLTVL.

The chain uses TRBV5-1 and TRBJ1-1; D ambiguous. V was clipped by 6 bases and J by 1 base, with 10 bases between them. Germline V gene sequence: CDR1 SGHRS, CDR2 YFSETQ. The CDR3 extends over 13 amino acids. The CDR3 is CASTLGRNTEAFF. Written as DNA, the CDR3 is TGCGCCAGCACCCTAGGCCGGAACACTGAAGCTTTCTTT.

The chain combines TRBV6-5 with TRBJ2-7; 8 nucleotides match TRBD1. Germline values: CDR1 MNHEY, CDR2 SVGAGI. V shed 7 bases and J 6 bases; nucleotides not matched to a gene: 8. CDR3 length equals 13 residues. In DNA, the CDR3 is TGTGCCAGCAACCGTGCAGGGGGCGGCGAGCAGTACTTC. Its protein is CASNRAGGGEQYF.

This clone was observed a single time. The rearrangement uses TRBV5-4 and TRBJ2-3, with no clear D. The CDR3 is made up of 15 amino acids. Germline V lookup: CDR1 SGHNT, CDR2 YYREEE (reference sequence). V was clipped by 1 base and J by 0 bases, with 9 bases between them. In DNA, the CDR3 is TGTGCCAGCAGCTTGCCAGGTTCTAGCACAGATACGCAGTATTTT. This sequence encodes CASSLPGSSTDTQYF.

This clone turned up a few times. The V call is TRBV14, the J call TRBJ2-1; D is unclear. The V gene's germline CDR1 is SGHDN and CDR2 FVKESK. The germline V and J ends were trimmed by 0 bases and 7 bases, with 7 bases remaining between them. The length of the CDR3 is 13 residues. In nucleotides, the CDR3 is TGTGCCAGCAGCCAAGATTTGATAAATGAGCAGTTCTTC. This gives the protein CASSQDLINEQFF.

The gene calls are TRBV7-2 and TRBJ2-2, with D maybe TRBD2 (6 bases). The CDR3 has 16 residues. Between the trimmed V and J ends, which lost 6 bases and 0 bases, there was a span of 14 bases. The germline CDR1 and CDR2 sequences are SGHTA and FQGNSA. CDR3 DNA sequence: TGTGCCAGCAGGCAACAGGTAGCGGCGAACACCGGGGAGCTGTTTTTT. It encodes CASRQQVAANTGELFF. Full variable domain (remainder filled in from reference TRBV7-2 and TRBJ2-2): GAGVSQSPSNKVTEKGKDVELRCDPISGHTALYWYRQSLGQGLEFLIYFQGNSAPDKSGLPSDRFSAERTGGSVSTLTIQRTQQEDSAVYLCASRQQVAANTGELFFGEGSRLTVL.

The CDR3 reads CASSPRRGLLYNSPLHF. In DNA, the CDR3 is TGTGCCAGCTCACCACGACGGGGCTTGCTCTATAATTCACCCCTCCACTTT. This rearrangement joins TRBV18 to TRBJ1-6, with D possibly TRBD1 on 5 matching bases. The V end lost 1 base, the J end lost 3 bases, and 13 bases lay between the germline ends. CDR1 is KGHSH and CDR2 is LQKENI in the germline V gene. The CDR3 runs to 17 residues. The whole variable domain, filled in from reference TRBV18 and TRBJ1-6, reads NAGVMQNPRHLVRRRGQEARLRCSPMKGHSHVYWYRQLPEEGLKFMVYLQKENIIDESGMPKERFSAEFPKEGPSILRIQQVVRGDSAAYFCASSPRRGLLYNSPLHFGNGTRLTVT.

CDR3 loop: CASSPTGDNSPLHF. The CDR3 DNA follows: TGTGCCAGCAGCCCGACAGGGGATAATTCACCCCTCCACTTT. This chain links TRBV9 with TRBJ1-6; 8 nucleotides match TRBD1. Germline V CDR1 and CDR2: SGDLS, YYNGEE. J lost 5 bases, V lost 4 bases, and 2 bases had no gene match. CDR3 length: 14 amino acids.

The chain combines TRBV4-2 with TRBJ2-3, with D possibly being TRBD1 or TRBD2 (5 bases each). This CDR3 has 15 amino acids. Germline assignment: CDR1 LGHNA and CDR2 YNFKEQ. V was cut by 1 base and J by 7 bases, with 15 bases left in between. Here the CDR3 DNA reads TGTGCCAGCAGCCAAGCGGGGCCAGTCGACAATACGCAGTATTTT. As protein: CASSQAGPVDNTQYF.

This clone appeared once. This chain uses TRBV5-1 with TRBJ2-3; no definite D call. This CDR3 is 14 amino acids long. Trimming stripped 0 bases from V and 2 bases from J, with 7 bases between. Germline-derived CDR1 and CDR2 are SGHRS and YFSETQ. The CDR3 sequence is CASSLGSFTDTQYF. In nucleotides, the CDR3 is TGCGCCAGCAGCTTGGGGTCTTTCACAGATACGCAGTATTTT.

This chain joins TRBV7-2 and TRBJ2-7; 8 nucleotides match TRBD2. CDR1 is SGHTA and CDR2 is FQGNSA in the germline V gene. The V gene end was trimmed by 1 base and the J gene end by 0 bases; junction bases not matched to a gene: 2. The CDR3 runs to 15 residues. CDR3 amino acids: CASSLERGLSYEQYF. The CDR3 DNA reads TGTGCCAGCAGCTTAGAGCGGGGGCTCTCCTACGAGCAGTACTTC.

The V and J genes are TRBV7-6 and TRBJ2-1; 15 nucleotides line up with TRBD2. The V and J ends lost 5 bases and 8 bases, in that order; junction bases with no gene match: 4. The CDR3 has 15 amino acids. The germline V gene has CDR1 SGHVS and CDR2 FNYEAQ. The CDR3 DNA is TGTGCCAGCAGCACGGGACTAGCGGGAGGCGATGAGCAGTTCTTC. It specifies CASSTGLAGGDEQFF.

This clone is medium-sized within its sample. The chain couples TRBV6-6 to TRBJ1-2; 7 nucleotides match TRBD1. CDR3 length: 16 amino acids. CDR1 and CDR2 (germline): MNHNY, SVGAGI (reference sequence). J gave up 7 bases and V 0 bases, and 11 bases lay outside the gene matches. The CDR3 bases are TGTGCCAGCAGTTACTCTCCGGGACAGAGGGGTAGTGGCTACACCTTC. Its translation is CASSYSPGQRGSGYTF.

The gene calls are TRBV7-6 and TRBJ2-5; the match to TRBD1 covers 9 bases. The germline V gene encodes CDR1 SGHVS and CDR2 FNYEAQ. J was trimmed by 4 bases and V by 4 bases; bases with no gene match: 13. This CDR3 comprises 17 residues. The CDR3 here is CASSSTGQGGWGETQYF. CDR3 nucleotide sequence: TGTGCCAGCAGCTCCACGGGACAGGGTGGTTGGGGAGAGACCCAGTACTTC.

The rearrangement joins TRBV5-1 to TRBJ2-3; TRBD2 matches 14 bases. J was trimmed by 5 bases and V by 1 base; bases with no gene match: 3. The CDR3 has 16 residues. CDR1 is SGHRS, CDR2 YFSETQ, per germline. The DNA for the CDR3 is TGCGCCAGCAGCTTGCCCGGGACTAGCGGGGGAGATACGCAGTATTTT. It translates to CASSLPGTSGGDTQYF.

The chain carries TRBV27 and TRBJ1-5; 8 bases are shared with TRBD1. Germline V gene lookup returns CDR1 MNHEY and CDR2 SMNVEV (reference sequence). The CDR3 extends over 15 amino acids. Unmatched junction bases numbered 3, after V lost 4 bases and J lost 1 base. CDR3 nucleotides: TGTGCCAGCAGTTACAGGGGGAACAGCAATCAGCCCCAGCATTTT. Its translation: CASSYRGNSNQPQHF.

The gene calls are TRBV6-5 and TRBJ2-3; TRBD2 might be the D (7 bases). CDR3 length: 15 amino acids. Germline assignment: CDR1 MNHEY and CDR2 SVGAGI. V lost 3 bases, J lost 4 bases, and 14 bases lay in between. The CDR3 region has the DNA TGTGCCAGCAGTTATGGGGGGGCAGTTCCAGATACGCAGTATTTT. Translating it yields CASSYGGAVPDTQYF.

The V gene is TRBV28, the J gene TRBJ1-1; TRBD1 matches at 8 bases. Trimming removed 5 bases from V and 1 base from J; junction bases left unmatched: 6. From germline, CDR1 is MDHEN and CDR2 SYDVKM. This CDR3 has 15 residues. CDR3 nucleotide sequence: TGTGCCAGCAGTCCCCACGGACAGGGGAACACTGAAGCTTTCTTT. It specifies CASSPHGQGNTEAFF.

This sequence joins TRBV11-2 and TRBJ2-5, with D possibly TRBD1 on 5 matching bases. The J call could be wrong; TRBJ2-7 is a better fit for the DNA end. This CDR3 region has 14 residues. The germline CDR1 and CDR2 sequences are SGHAT and FQNNGV. The CDR3 DNA sequence: TGTGCCAGCAGCCCAGGGCCGACCGATTACGAGCAGTACTTC. It is translated as CASSPGPTDYEQYF.

This clone was found once. The chain links TRBV7-9 to TRBJ1-1, with D perhaps matching TRBD1 (5 bases). CDR3 length: 14 residues. V was cut by 7 bases and J by 1 base, with 13 bases left in between. Germline V gene lookup returns CDR1 SEHNR and CDR2 FQNEAQ (reference sequence). In DNA form, the CDR3 reads TGTGCCAGCACCCCCTATGGGGGGAACACTGAAGCTTTCTTT. Its translation is CASTPYGGNTEAFF.

V gene TRBV5-1 combines with J gene TRBJ1-3; the D gene is possibly TRBD1 (5 bases). Trimming cost V 0 bases and J 9 bases, with 10 bases left between them. The V gene's germline CDR1 is SGHRS and CDR2 YFSETQ. The CDR3 sequence is 13 residues long. The CDR3 DNA reads as TGCGCCAGCAGCTTGGCGACAGACGGCACCATATATTTT. The encoded protein is CASSLATDGTIYF.

The chain combines TRBV2 with TRBJ1-3; no definite D call. The CDR3 is made up of 14 amino acids. The ends were cut back, 5 bases at V and 0 bases at J, with 8 bases in the middle. From germline, CDR1 is SNHLY and CDR2 FYNNEI. CDR3 loop: CASSPWSSGNTIYF. The CDR3 region has the DNA TGTGCCAGCAGTCCTTGGAGCTCTGGAAACACCATATATTTT.

This sequence joins TRBV7-9 and TRBJ2-2, with unresolved D. Trimming left V 6 bases short and J 6 bases short, with 17 bases between. Germline V gene sequence: CDR1 SEHNR, CDR2 FQNEAQ (reference sequence). This CDR3 has 15 amino acids. The CDR3, as DNA: TGTGCCAGCAGTTTGGACGGCCGGATTGCCGGGGAGCTGTTTTTT. This translates into CASSLDGRIAGELFF.

The V and J genes are TRBV27 and TRBJ2-1; 12 bases line up with TRBD2. V shed 5 bases and J 0 bases; nucleotides not matched to a gene: 8. This CDR3 comprises 18 residues. CDR1 is MNHEY and CDR2 is SMNVEV in the germline V gene (reference sequence). The CDR3: CASSAGLAGSSSYNEQFF. Written as DNA, the CDR3 is TGTGCCAGCAGTGCCGGACTAGCGGGGTCGAGCTCCTACAATGAGCAGTTCTTC.

The chain joins TRBV5-5 to TRBJ1-1; a weak D match, TRBD1 (5 bases). The CDR3 is made up of 14 amino acids. Trimming pared 3 bases from V and 2 bases from J, leaving 11 bases between. Germline V lookup: CDR1 SGHKS, CDR2 YYEKEE (reference sequence). CDR3 bases: TGTGCCAGCAGCTCTTTAGGGGTTAACACTGAAGCTTTCTTT. Amino acid sequence: CASSSLGVNTEAFF.

The chain is built from TRBV6-4 and TRBJ2-7, with D hard to call. Trimming left V 0 bases short and J 3 bases short, with 12 bases between. In germline, CDR1 is MRHNA, CDR2 SNTAGT. CDR3 length: 15 residues. CDR3 nucleotides: TGTGCCAGCAGTGACTCTCGGGCGCAGCACTACGAGCAGTACTTC. Translating gives CASSDSRAQHYEQYF.

This chain links TRBV2 with TRBJ2-1, with 10 bases fitting TRBD2. From germline, CDR1 is SNHLY and CDR2 FYNNEI. The V segment lost 2 bases and the J segment 7 bases; nucleotides outside the gene matches: 5. The CDR3 is 15 amino acids. The chain's CDR3 is CASSEIAGGRNEQFF. The CDR3 DNA reads TGTGCCAGCAGTGAAATAGCGGGGGGCCGGAATGAGCAGTTCTTC.

The V gene is TRBV6-6, the J gene TRBJ1-1; weak D call: TRBD1 (6 bases). V was trimmed by 5 bases and J by 0 bases, leaving 13 bases between them. The V gene's germline CDR1 is MNHNY and CDR2 SVGAGI (reference sequence). The CDR3 has 15 residues. CDR3 sequence (DNA): TGTGCCAGCAGTCCCCTTGACAGGCTGAACACTGAAGCTTTCTTT. Translated, it gives CASSPLDRLNTEAFF.

CDR3 residues: CATSRDRWERCFF. The CDR3 DNA reads TGTGCCACCAGCCGGGACAGGTGGGAACGTTGTTTCTTT. The V call is TRBV15, the J call TRBJ1-1; TRBD1 matches at 8 bases. The CDR3 contains 13 residues. V trimming: 5 bases; J trimming: 13 bases; junction bases outside the gene matches: 12. The germline V gene has CDR1 LNHNV and CDR2 YYDKDF (reference sequence).

CDR3 DNA sequence: TGTGCCAGCAGCCGGACAGACTACGAGCAGTACTTC. This sequence encodes CASSRTDYEQYF. This sequence joins TRBV7-9 and TRBJ2-7; possible D gene TRBD1, 6 bases. The CDR3 is made up of 12 amino acids. Germline values: CDR1 SEHNR, CDR2 FQNEAQ (reference sequence). V was shortened by 5 bases and J by 3 bases, with 8 bases between the two germline ends. Full variable domain (missing parts from reference TRBV7-9 and TRBJ2-7): DTGVSQNPRHKITKRGQNVTFRCDPISEHNRLYWYRQTLGQGPEFLTYFQNEAQLEKSRLLSDRFSAERPKGSFSTLEIQRTEQGDSAMYLCASSRTDYEQYFGPGTRLTVT.

The rearrangement links TRBV28 to TRBJ1-5, with 7 bases matching TRBD1. This CDR3 has 15 amino acids. Germline V gene sequence: CDR1 MDHEN, CDR2 SYDVKM. The trim removed 5 bases at V and 5 bases at J, leaving 9 bases unmatched. CDR3 sequence reads: CASSAYRGTHQPQHF. CDR3 bases: TGTGCCAGCAGTGCCTACAGGGGAACACATCAGCCCCAGCATTTT. Full variable domain (outside the CDR3, taken from reference TRBV28 and TRBJ1-5): DVKVTQSSRYLVKRTGEKVFLECVQDMDHENMFWYRQDPGLGLRLIYFSYDVKMKEKGDIPEGYSVSREKKERFSLILESASTNQTSMYLCASSAYRGTHQPQHFGDGTRLSIL.